This TCR beta chain was documented in a study of blood T cells in healthy people across ages. The study, taken as a whole, reports: Diversity estimates from one million T cells were considered underestimates.

PCR was performed a second time for about 7 to 11 cycles using a sample-barcoded 5' primer and a J-beta primer mix. TCRdb recomputed calls from the 5' RACE reads with MiXCR, one row per CDR3 protein. The profile shows hundreds of thousands of distinct CDR3 sequences, approximately 30% of them singletons. This clonotype was counted between two and nine times. The antigen remains unidentified. Trimming removed 2 bases from V and 2 bases from J, with 17 bases in between. This CDR3 is built from 16 residues. The germline gives CDR1 DFQATT, CDR2 SNEGSKA (reference sequence). The source material was blood. This clonotype originated in a woman aged 80 or over in good health. J is TRBJ2-3 and V is TRBV20-1; D may be TRBD2 (5 bases). The CDR3 here is CSARPPKRKPTDTQYF. CDR3 nucleotide sequence: TGCAGTGCTAGACCTCCGAAGCGGAAGCCCACAGATACGCAGTATTTT.